This record concerns one TCR beta chain sequence. There is no known antigen for this receptor. No base qualities exist here, and no much larger clone lies one base off it. This sample stems from a study of blood T cell repertoires in COVID-19 (dated by TCRdb to 2018 to 2020). Study-level background: Samples covering the acute and convalescent phases of COVID-19 were provided by collaborators in the United States, Italy and Spain. Subjects who had been exposed to COVID-19, were actively infected with it, or had recovered from it provided the deeply sampled blood TCRbeta repertoires that made up the dataset. The prospective study material was composed of cDNA or gDNA derived from T cells, B-cell-depleted T cells, or PBMCs. The repertoires were released in a freely available public database meant as a resource for research on the immune response to SARS-CoV-2. Where HLA class I and class II types were available, the types were taken from metadata supplied by the sample provider, not from assay-based typing. Samples were obtained from the ongoing ImmuneRACE study (first 160 participants) and from 950 to 1,500 subjects provided by 6 global collaborators. A de-identified subject ID, COVID-19 status, age in years and sex were almost always included in the sample metadata.

Study-wide conclusions, independent of this receptor: The amount of clinical and demographic metadata varied by source and participant and was provided uncurated.

From a lookup of the germline V gene (reference sequence), CDR1 and CDR2 are SGHNT and YYREEE. V is pared back by 4 bases and J by 2 bases, with 18 bases lying between the germline termini. The CDR3 starts with the cysteine, ends with the phenylalanine, and has 16 residues. Only the CDR3 part of the read is kept: 48 bases, read in frame from the first base. Whole blood was collected in K2EDTA tubes by collaborating institutions according to the institutions' own protocols. For TCRbeta analysis, collaborators shipped samples as frozen whole blood, isolated PBMCs, or DNA extracted from either of those sample types. TCRbeta CDR3 regions were amplified from genomic DNA by means of the immunoSEQ Assay, a bias-controlled multiplex PCR. The paper's data handling went like this. Within the assay, amplification of reference gene primers was used to estimate how many nucleated cells each sample contained. To quantify the absolute abundance of each unique TCRbeta CDR3 rearrangement, sequence reads were collapsed and filtered. For each sample, productive Simpson clonality was calculated as the square root of Simpson's diversity index across productive rearrangements. TCRdb took this table from immuneACCESS and kept in-frame rearrangements with V and J called. Such tables lack part of the clones; where checked against another copy, unresolved V genes explain under half of the gap, and the rest is unexplained. V and J calls and clone size are those listed in that table; D and trimming were worked out from the DNA. A total of about 85,000 clones appear in this sample, nearly 90% of them only once. The ten largest make up 4.3% of the sample.

Sequenced material: peripheral blood. The chain is encoded by TRBV5-4 joined to TRBJ1-1; possibly the D gene is TRBD1, per 5 matching bases. The clonotype comes from a woman older than 75 with active or convalescent COVID-19. This receptor carries the CDR3 CASSGGKGSGNTEAFF. The nucleotide sequence reads TGTGCCAGCAGCGGGGGGAAGGGTTCGGGCAACACTGAAGCTTTCTTT.